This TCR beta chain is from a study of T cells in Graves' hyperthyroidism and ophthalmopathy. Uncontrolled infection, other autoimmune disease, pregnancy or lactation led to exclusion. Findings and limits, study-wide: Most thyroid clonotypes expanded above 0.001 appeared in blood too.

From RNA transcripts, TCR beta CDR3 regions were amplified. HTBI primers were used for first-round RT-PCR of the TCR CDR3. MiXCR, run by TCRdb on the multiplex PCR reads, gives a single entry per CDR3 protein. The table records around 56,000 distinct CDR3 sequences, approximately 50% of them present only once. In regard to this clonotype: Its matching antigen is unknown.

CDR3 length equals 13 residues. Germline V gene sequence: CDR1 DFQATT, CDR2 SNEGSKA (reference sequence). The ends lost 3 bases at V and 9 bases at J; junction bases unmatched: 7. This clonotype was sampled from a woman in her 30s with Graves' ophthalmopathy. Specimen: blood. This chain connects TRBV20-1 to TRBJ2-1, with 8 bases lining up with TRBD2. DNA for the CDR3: TGCAGTGCTAGGGATAGCGGGAATACTGAGCAGTTCTTC. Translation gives CSARDSGNTEQFF.